This T cell receptor (beta chain) originates from a study of CD8+ T cells in alopecia areata. From PBMCs, CD4+ and CD8+ T cells were sorted. Trimming stripped 1 base from V and 5 bases from J, with 11 bases between. Germline V CDR1 and CDR2: SEHNR, FQNEAQ (reference sequence). There are 15 residues in the CDR3. Following extraction, RNA underwent reverse transcription to cDNA, which served as the sequencing template. Here immunoSEQ multiplex PCR was the method, and the copy in TCRdb shows in-frame clones only, minus some. Of 200,000 to 250,000 clones in the sample, 50% to 60% were seen once. The sequencing used CD4+ T cells sorted from blood, collected at week 0. This sequence originates from a human donor with alopecia areata. The V gene is TRBV7-9, the J gene TRBJ1-4, with D unclear. CDR3 bases: TGTGCCAGCAGCTTAGTCGACGGTAGAAATGAAAAACTGTTTTTT. Protein: CASSLVDGRNEKLFF.